The rows below give T cell receptor beta chains drawn from one sample of a study of persistence of HIV-infected CD4 T cells. TCRdb keeps only in-frame clones here, not all; method: immunoSEQ multiplex PCR. The sample consists of about 36,000 clones, around four fifths of them appearing once. For these TCRs, the target antigens are not known. The source material was cultured CD4+ T cells from PBMCs, sampled from a patient who received antiretroviral therapy. These receptors originate from an adult with HIV. The donor label of this sample is uncertain. Both conserved end residues are part of each CDR3. The order of the fields is J gene, clone size, V gene, D gene, CDR3 DNA, CDR3 protein. A D gene is named only where the DNA matches it firmly. The size field is filled for only some rows; it gives once, few, many or a size class.

j_call: TRBJ2-3; clone_size: .; v_call: TRBV29-1; d_call: .; cdr3_nt: TGCAGCGTTGAAGATCTTGGTCCAGATACGCAGTATTTT; cdr3_aa: CSVEDLGPDTQYF
j_call: TRBJ1-2; clone_size: .; v_call: TRBV5-4; d_call: TRBD1; cdr3_nt: TGTGCCAGCAGCCGTACAGGGGAAAACTATGGCTACACCTTC; cdr3_aa: CASSRTGENYGYTF
j_call: TRBJ1-6; clone_size: .; v_call: TRBV19; d_call: .; cdr3_nt: TGTGCCAGTAGTAGGCAAGCTCAGGATAATTCACCCCTCCACTTT; cdr3_aa: CASSRQAQDNSPLHF
j_call: TRBJ2-6; clone_size: .; v_call: TRBV5-1; d_call: .; cdr3_nt: TGCGCCAGCAGTCTAACGTTCGGGACTGGAAGCTCTGGGGCCAACGTCCTGACTTTC; cdr3_aa: CASSLTFGTGSSGANVLTF
j_call: TRBJ1-5; clone_size: .; v_call: TRBV18; d_call: TRBD1; cdr3_nt: TGTGCCAGCTCACGTGAGGGACAGGCCGGGGGGCCCCAGCATTTT; cdr3_aa: CASSREGQAGGPQHF
j_call: TRBJ1-5; clone_size: .; v_call: TRBV29-1; d_call: .; cdr3_nt: TGCAGCGTTGGTACGGAGGCAGATCAGCCCCAGCATTTT; cdr3_aa: CSVGTEADQPQHF
j_call: TRBJ1-6; clone_size: .; v_call: TRBV6-5; d_call: TRBD1; cdr3_nt: TGTGCCAGCAAATTATTACAGGGGAAGGGTTCACCCCTCCACTTT; cdr3_aa: CASKLLQGKGSPLHF
j_call: TRBJ1-1; clone_size: .; v_call: TRBV4-1; d_call: .; cdr3_nt: TGCGCCAGCAGCCCGACAGGTAACGGGGGGGACACTGAAGCTTTCTTT; cdr3_aa: CASSPTGNGGDTEAFF
j_call: TRBJ2-1; clone_size: .; v_call: TRBV19; d_call: TRBD1; cdr3_nt: TGTGCCAGTAGACAACCGGGACAGGGAGACAATGAGCAGTTCTTC; cdr3_aa: CASRQPGQGDNEQFF
j_call: TRBJ1-3; clone_size: .; v_call: TRBV6-5; d_call: .; cdr3_nt: TGTGCCAGCAGTTACCATAGCTGGCGGGCTGGAAACACCATATATTTT; cdr3_aa: CASSYHSWRAGNTIYF
j_call: TRBJ2-3; clone_size: .; v_call: TRBV12-3/TRBV12-4; d_call: .; cdr3_nt: TGTGCCAGCAGTCTCGGGGCCCGACTTCATCAGTATTTT; cdr3_aa: CASSLGARLHQYF
j_call: TRBJ2-5; clone_size: few; v_call: TRBV3-1/TRBV3-2; d_call: TRBD2; cdr3_nt: TGTGCCAGCAGCCAAGATTTGTGGGCCCGGGAGGGCCAGTACTTC; cdr3_aa: CASSQDLWAREGQYF
j_call: TRBJ1-2; clone_size: .; v_call: TRBV5-1; d_call: TRBD1; cdr3_nt: TGCGCCAGCAGCCTACGACAGGGGGCGAGTAGGGGCTACACCTTC; cdr3_aa: CASSLRQGASRGYTF
j_call: TRBJ2-3; clone_size: .; v_call: TRBV5-1; d_call: TRBD1; cdr3_nt: TGCGCCACCACGACAGGGACCACAGATACGCAGTATTTT; cdr3_aa: CATTTGTTDTQYF
j_call: TRBJ1-1; clone_size: once; v_call: TRBV6-2/TRBV6-3; d_call: .; cdr3_nt: TGTGCCAGCAGTTACGCGGGGGGAGGTACTGAAGCTTTCTTT; cdr3_aa: CASSYAGGGTEAFF
j_call: TRBJ1-6; clone_size: once; v_call: TRBV30; d_call: .; cdr3_nt: TGTGCCTGGAGTGCGGGATGGGAGTTACCCCTCCACTTT; cdr3_aa: CAWSAGWELPLHF
j_call: TRBJ1-4; clone_size: .; v_call: TRBV19; d_call: .; cdr3_nt: TGTGCCAAAAGGGGCGCAACTAATGAAAAACTGTTTTTT; cdr3_aa: CAKRGATNEKLFF
j_call: TRBJ1-6; clone_size: .; v_call: TRBV6-5; d_call: TRBD1; cdr3_nt: TGTGCCAGCAGGGGGACAGGTCCAGGAGGACCCCTCCACTTT; cdr3_aa: CASRGTGPGGPLHF
j_call: TRBJ1-1; clone_size: .; v_call: TRBV7-8; d_call: .; cdr3_nt: TGTGCCAGCAGCACCCGTATGGGTGAAGCTTTCTTT; cdr3_aa: CASSTRMGEAFF
j_call: TRBJ1-3; clone_size: few; v_call: TRBV7-8; d_call: .; cdr3_nt: TGTGCCAGCAGCTTATGGGGGAGCTCTGGAAACACCATATATTTT; cdr3_aa: CASSLWGSSGNTIYF
j_call: TRBJ2-3; clone_size: .; v_call: TRBV10-3; d_call: .; cdr3_nt: TGTGCCATCAGTGAGTCGGGGGGTTCCACAGATACGCAGTATTTT; cdr3_aa: CAISESGGSTDTQYF
j_call: TRBJ2-1; clone_size: .; v_call: TRBV28; d_call: .; cdr3_nt: TGTGCCAGCAGTTTCGAGTACAATGAGCAGTTCTTC; cdr3_aa: CASSFEYNEQFF
j_call: TRBJ1-1; clone_size: once; v_call: TRBV9; d_call: .; cdr3_nt: TGTGCCAGCAGCGTAGTTCCGGGGAGAAACACTGAAGCTTTCTTT; cdr3_aa: CASSVVPGRNTEAFF
j_call: TRBJ2-5; clone_size: .; v_call: TRBV7-2; d_call: .; cdr3_nt: TGTGCCAGCAGCTTAGTAGTCGGGTGGGAGACCCAGTACTTC; cdr3_aa: CASSLVVGWETQYF
j_call: TRBJ1-1; clone_size: .; v_call: TRBV29-1; d_call: .; cdr3_nt: TGCAGCGTTGGGGGCCGGGGGGTAGGGACTGAAGCTTTCTTT; cdr3_aa: CSVGGRGVGTEAFF
j_call: TRBJ1-5; clone_size: .; v_call: TRBV7-8; d_call: TRBD1; cdr3_nt: TGTGCCAGCAGCTCCAAGACAGGGATGGGTCAGCCCCAGCATTTT; cdr3_aa: CASSSKTGMGQPQHF
j_call: TRBJ2-3; clone_size: .; v_call: TRBV5-1; d_call: .; cdr3_nt: TGCGCCAGCAGCCCGACTAGCACAGATACGCAGTATTTT; cdr3_aa: CASSPTSTDTQYF
j_call: TRBJ1-2; clone_size: .; v_call: TRBV7-6; d_call: .; cdr3_nt: TGTGCCAGCAGCAAGGGCGGGGTGCAGCACTATGGCTACACCTTC; cdr3_aa: CASSKGGVQHYGYTF
j_call: TRBJ1-4; clone_size: .; v_call: TRBV6-2/TRBV6-3; d_call: .; cdr3_nt: TGTGCCAGCAGTCCCCTGGGTCAGGGGCAGAGTGAAAAACTGTTTTTT; cdr3_aa: CASSPLGQGQSEKLFF
j_call: TRBJ1-6; clone_size: .; v_call: TRBV9; d_call: .; cdr3_nt: TGTGCCAGCAGCGTAGCGGACAGCAATAATTCACCCCTCCACTTT; cdr3_aa: CASSVADSNNSPLHF
j_call: TRBJ1-3; clone_size: .; v_call: TRBV6-5; d_call: TRBD1; cdr3_nt: TGTGCCAGCAGTTACGGACAGGGAGGAAACACCATATATTTT; cdr3_aa: CASSYGQGGNTIYF
j_call: TRBJ2-5; clone_size: .; v_call: TRBV3-1/TRBV3-2; d_call: .; cdr3_nt: TGTGCCAGCAGCCAAGTTCCGGAGACCCAGTACTTC; cdr3_aa: CASSQVPETQYF
j_call: TRBJ1-4; clone_size: few; v_call: TRBV5-1; d_call: .; cdr3_nt: TGCGCCAGCAGCTTCCTGAACACTCCGGGACTAAGCGAAAAACTGTTTTTT; cdr3_aa: CASSFLNTPGLSEKLFF
j_call: TRBJ1-3; clone_size: .; v_call: TRBV5-1; d_call: .; cdr3_nt: TGCGCCAGCAGCTTGGCCGGGGGTATGGACACCATATATTTT; cdr3_aa: CASSLAGGMDTIYF
j_call: TRBJ2-2; clone_size: .; v_call: TRBV9; d_call: .; cdr3_nt: TGTGCCAGCAGCGTAGGGACAGACACCGGGGAGCTGTTTTTT; cdr3_aa: CASSVGTDTGELFF
j_call: TRBJ1-1; clone_size: few; v_call: TRBV5-8; d_call: TRBD1; cdr3_nt: TGTGCCAGCAGCTTAACCGGGACAGGGGGCCATGAAGCTTTCTTT; cdr3_aa: CASSLTGTGGHEAFF
j_call: TRBJ1-2; clone_size: .; v_call: TRBV4-2; d_call: .; cdr3_nt: TGTGCCAGCAGCCAAGACCCGGGCGGGGCCCCTATCCATGGCTACACCTTC; cdr3_aa: CASSQDPGGAPIHGYTF
j_call: TRBJ1-1; clone_size: .; v_call: TRBV5-1; d_call: .; cdr3_nt: TGCGCCAGCAGCTATCAATCTTTTTACACTGAAGCTTTCTTT; cdr3_aa: CASSYQSFYTEAFF
j_call: TRBJ1-2; clone_size: .; v_call: TRBV19; d_call: .; cdr3_nt: TGTGCCAGTAGTATATCTACGGGACACCGAAGCTATGGCTACACCTTC; cdr3_aa: CASSISTGHRSYGYTF
j_call: TRBJ1-1; clone_size: .; v_call: TRBV9; d_call: TRBD1; cdr3_nt: TGTGCCAGCAGCACCTTGGGACAGGGGGCTGTTGAAGCTTTCTTT; cdr3_aa: CASSTLGQGAVEAFF
j_call: TRBJ2-1; clone_size: once; v_call: TRBV23-1; d_call: TRBD2; cdr3_nt: TGCGCCAGCAGCCGGGGGGTAGGGGAACCCAATGAGCAGTTCTTC; cdr3_aa: CASSRGVGEPNEQFF
j_call: TRBJ1-6; clone_size: .; v_call: TRBV18; d_call: .; cdr3_nt: TGTGCCAGCTCACCACGACCCCCAGGGGCGAATAATTCACCCCTCCACTTT; cdr3_aa: CASSPRPPGANNSPLHF
j_call: TRBJ2-1; clone_size: .; v_call: TRBV6-5; d_call: .; cdr3_nt: TGTGCCATTACCCGGGACTTAGCCCTTGGGGGTGAGCAGTTCTTC; cdr3_aa: CAITRDLALGGEQFF
j_call: TRBJ1-5; clone_size: once; v_call: TRBV7-2; d_call: .; cdr3_nt: TGTGCCAGCAGCTTAGTGTTGGATCAGCCCCAGCATTTT; cdr3_aa: CASSLVLDQPQHF
j_call: TRBJ1-2; clone_size: .; v_call: TRBV29-1; d_call: .; cdr3_nt: TGCAGCGCGCGTCGGGGGGAGAACTATGGCTACACCTTC; cdr3_aa: CSARRGENYGYTF
j_call: TRBJ2-5; clone_size: .; v_call: TRBV24-1; d_call: TRBD2; cdr3_nt: TGTGCCACCAGTGATTTGGGGGCTAGCGGACTTAAAGAGACCCAGTACTTC; cdr3_aa: CATSDLGASGLKETQYF
j_call: TRBJ1-3; clone_size: .; v_call: TRBV12-3/TRBV12-4; d_call: .; cdr3_nt: TGTGCCAGCAGTTTAGGGGGCCCCATATATTTT; cdr3_aa: CASSLGGPIYF
j_call: TRBJ1-2; clone_size: once; v_call: TRBV6-1; d_call: .; cdr3_nt: TGTGCCAGCAGTGAAGCTCGGCAGTCCTATGGCTACACCTTC; cdr3_aa: CASSEARQSYGYTF
j_call: TRBJ1-6; clone_size: .; v_call: TRBV19; d_call: .; cdr3_nt: TGTGCCAGTAGTCAGACCGGGGGAGGCTCACCCCTCCACTTT; cdr3_aa: CASSQTGGGSPLHF
j_call: TRBJ1-1; clone_size: .; v_call: TRBV7-6; d_call: .; cdr3_nt: TGTGCCAGCAGCTTAGCAGGGGGGAAGGAAGCTTTCTTT; cdr3_aa: CASSLAGGKEAFF
j_call: TRBJ1-1; clone_size: .; v_call: TRBV3-1/TRBV3-2; d_call: TRBD1; cdr3_nt: TGTGCCGTAGCAAGACAGGGCGAGAACACTGAAGCTTTCTTT; cdr3_aa: CAVARQGENTEAFF
j_call: TRBJ2-1; clone_size: .; v_call: TRBV5-1; d_call: .; cdr3_nt: TGCGCCAGCAGCTTTCCCTCTTCCTACAATGAGCAGTTCTTC; cdr3_aa: CASSFPSSYNEQFF
j_call: TRBJ1-5; clone_size: .; v_call: TRBV5-4; d_call: TRBD1; cdr3_nt: TGTGCCAGCAGTTCCGACAGGGGTTTCGATCAGCCCCAGCATTTT; cdr3_aa: CASSSDRGFDQPQHF